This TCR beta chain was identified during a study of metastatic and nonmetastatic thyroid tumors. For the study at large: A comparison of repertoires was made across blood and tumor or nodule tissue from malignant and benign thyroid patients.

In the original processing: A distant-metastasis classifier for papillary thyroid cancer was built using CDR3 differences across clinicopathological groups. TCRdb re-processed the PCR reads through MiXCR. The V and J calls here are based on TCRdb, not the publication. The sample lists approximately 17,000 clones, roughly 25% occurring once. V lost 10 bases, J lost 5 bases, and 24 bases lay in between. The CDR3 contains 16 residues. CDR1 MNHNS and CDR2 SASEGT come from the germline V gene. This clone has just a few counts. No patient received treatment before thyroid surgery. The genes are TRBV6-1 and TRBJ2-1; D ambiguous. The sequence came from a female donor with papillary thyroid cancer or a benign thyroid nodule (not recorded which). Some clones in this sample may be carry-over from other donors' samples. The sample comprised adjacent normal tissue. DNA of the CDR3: TGTGCCATCAGCGAAAGAAGGGTTGTAAGGGACAATGAGCAGTTCTTC. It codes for CAISERRVVRDNEQFF.